The 29 T cell receptor beta chains below were found in one sample sequenced in a study of CD8 T cell repertoires and HIV-1 epitope variants. These receptors have no known antigen. The protocol was immunoSEQ multiplex PCR, while the TCRdb copy is restricted to in-frame clones and leaves out a portion. The sample yields roughly 1,200 clones, around 66% seen once. The sample was cultured CD8+ T cells derived from PBMCs. The receptors derive from a male donor with HIV.

This rearrangement joins TRBV13 to TRBJ1-2; D might be TRBD1 (5 bases). Trimming took 0 bases from V and 6 from J, leaving 20 bases between them. The CDR3 consists of 17 residues. The germline V gene encodes CDR1 PRHDT and CDR2 FYEKMQ (reference sequence). In nucleotides, the CDR3 is TGTGCCAGCAGCTTAGGGGGGTTCGGCTTAGGGGTGGATGGCTACACCTTC. Amino acid sequence: CASSLGGFGLGVDGYTF.

The chain combines TRBV6-1 with TRBJ2-7; D call uncertain. The germline V and J ends were trimmed by 3 bases and 2 bases, with 11 bases remaining between them. CDR3 length equals 14 residues. The V gene's germline CDR1 is MNHNS and CDR2 SASEGT. The CDR3 DNA sequence: TGTGCCAGCAGTGATCTGCCCCCTCCCTACGAGCAGTACTTC. Its protein product is CASSDLPPPYEQYF.

The chain links TRBV28 to TRBJ2-6, with TRBD1 identical over 9 bases. The CDR3 totals 15 residues. Germline V CDR1 and CDR2: MDHEN, SYDVKM. Trimming at V came to 10 bases and at J to 0 bases, leaving 4 bases not matched to a gene. The CDR3 region is CATGTGSSGANVLTF. The CDR3 DNA sequence: TGTGCCACCGGGACAGGGTCCTCTGGGGCCAACGTCCTGACTTTC.

The J gene is TRBJ1-1, the V gene TRBV9, with a possible D match to TRBD1 (6 bases). Germline V gene lookup returns CDR1 SGDLS and CDR2 YYNGEE. The V gene lost 3 bases and the J gene lost 0 bases, with 15 bases spanning the gap. CDR3 size: 16 residues. The CDR3 bases are TGTGCCAGCAGCGAACAGGGCCATGGGTTGAACACTGAAGCTTTCTTT. As protein: CASSEQGHGLNTEAFF.

This clone turned up a few times. V gene TRBV4-1 combines with J gene TRBJ2-7; 11 bases line up with TRBD1. CDR3 size: 16 residues. Germline V gene data show CDR1 as MGHRA and CDR2 as YSYEKL. V was clipped by 3 bases and J by 2 bases; unmatched bases: 6. The CDR3 sequence is CASSQEPGQGAYEQYF. In DNA form, the CDR3 reads TGCGCCAGCAGCCAGGAGCCGGGACAGGGGGCCTACGAGCAGTACTTC.

This rearrangement joins TRBV18 to TRBJ2-7; no clear D gene. V gave up 0 bases and J gave up 1 base, with 7 bases separating them. The CDR3 is 14 amino acids. CDR1 is KGHSH and CDR2 is LQKENI in the germline V gene. CDR3 sequence reads: CASSPPGNSYEQYF. Here the CDR3 DNA reads TGTGCCAGCTCACCACCGGGGAATTCCTACGAGCAGTACTTC.

The genes are TRBV18 and TRBJ1-2; perhaps TRBD1 as D (5 bases). The CDR3 is 19 residues long. Trimming took 3 bases from V and 8 from J, leaving 31 bases between them. Germline V gives CDR1 KGHSH, CDR2 LQKENI. In DNA form, the CDR3 reads TGTGCCAGCTCACCCGTTACCGGGACTGCCACGGCTGTTTTAGGCGGCTACACCTTC. Translating gives CASSPVTGTATAVLGGYTF.

The CDR3 bases are TGTGCCAGCAGTGACATTCTCTCCTACGAGCAGTACTTC. Its protein product is CASSDILSYEQYF. The chain links TRBV6-1 to TRBJ2-7; D is unresolved. The CDR3 has 13 residues. From germline, CDR1 is MNHNS and CDR2 SASEGT. Between the trimmed V and J ends, which lost 3 bases and 0 bases, there was a span of 6 bases.

The V gene is TRBV7-9, the J gene TRBJ2-7; D not resolved. The V end lost 5 bases, the J end lost 3 bases, and 11 bases lay between the germline ends. The CDR3 length is 13 residues. CDR1 SEHNR and CDR2 FQNEAQ come from the germline V gene (reference sequence). For the CDR3, the DNA is TGTGCCAGCAGCCCGGCCGCCGGCTACGAGCAGTACTTC. Protein: CASSPAAGYEQYF. Supplemented by reference TRBV7-9 and TRBJ2-7, the full variable domain reads DTGVSQNPRHKITKRGQNVTFRCDPISEHNRLYWYRQTLGQGPEFLTYFQNEAQLEKSRLLSDRFSAERPKGSFSTLEIQRTEQGDSAMYLCASSPAAGYEQYFGPGTRLTVT.

The chain couples TRBV4-2 to TRBJ1-2; TRBD1 agrees at 7 bases. Germline CDR1 is LGHNA and CDR2 is YNFKEQ. J was trimmed by 4 bases and V by 0 bases; bases with no gene match: 5. This CDR3 has 15 residues. The chain's CDR3 is CASSQEGGTAYGYTF. The DNA of the CDR3 is TGTGCCAGCAGCCAAGAGGGGGGGACAGCCTATGGCTACACCTTC.

This clone appeared a few times. The chain employs TRBV19 and TRBJ1-1, with D uncertain. CDR1 and CDR2 from the germline V gene are LNHDA and SQIVND (reference sequence). V was pared by 6 bases and J by 4 bases, with 12 bases between. The CDR3 is 13 residues long. Here the CDR3 reads CASSPGWGTEAFF. CDR3 in DNA: TGTGCCAGTAGCCCGGGTTGGGGCACTGAAGCTTTCTTT.

This sequence joins TRBV27 and TRBJ2-7; 9 bases are a match to TRBD1. Germline V gene lookup returns CDR1 MNHEY and CDR2 SMNVEV (reference sequence). CDR3 size: 17 residues. V dropped 0 bases and J dropped 3; count of bases not matched to a gene: 9. This CDR3 reads CASSLSAGTGTYYEQYF. CDR3 in DNA: TGTGCCAGCAGTTTATCGGCCGGGACAGGGACCTACTACGAGCAGTACTTC.

This clone came up a few times. The DNA of the CDR3 is TGCGCCAGCAGCGCCGACATACGGTCGAGCAATGAGCAGTTCTTC. Its protein is CASSADIRSSNEQFF. J is TRBJ2-1 and V is TRBV5-1, with unresolved D. Germline V CDR1 and CDR2: SGHRS, YFSETQ. V was cut by 4 bases and J by 6 bases, with 17 bases left in between. The CDR3 runs 15 residues.

V and J are TRBV4-2 and TRBJ1-2; 7 bases fit TRBD1. The CDR3 has 15 amino acids. V gave up 4 bases and J gave up 7 bases; unmatched junction bases: 12. CDR1 and CDR2 (germline): LGHNA, YNFKEQ. The CDR3: CASSLGDSGRGGYTF. CDR3 DNA sequence: TGTGCCAGCAGCCTAGGGGACAGCGGGAGGGGTGGCTACACCTTC.

This clone appeared a few times. CDR3 bases: TGTGCCAGCAGTGGTGGCGGGGGGGCTGACGAGCAGTACTTC. Residues: CASSGGGGADEQYF. V gene TRBV9 combines with J gene TRBJ2-7; 9 bases align to TRBD2. Germline V gene data show CDR1 as SGDLS and CDR2 as YYNGEE. V lost 5 bases and J lost 5; bases outside the gene matches: 8. This CDR3 has 14 amino acids. Full variable domain (outside the CDR3, taken from reference TRBV9 and TRBJ2-7): DSGVTQTPKHLITATGQRVTLRCSPRSGDLSVYWYQQSLDQGLQFLIQYYNGEERAKGNILERFSAQQFPDLHSELNLSSLELGDSALYFCASSGGGGADEQYFGPGTRLTVT.

The J gene is TRBJ2-7, the V gene TRBV6-6; 8 bases align to TRBD2. Losses at the gene ends were 5 bases for V and 6 bases for J; bases not matched to a gene: 12. CDR3 length equals 15 residues. Germline V CDR1 and CDR2: MNHNY, SVGAGI (reference sequence). The CDR3 sequence is CASSRQTGLEGEQYF. In DNA form, the CDR3 reads TGTGCCAGCAGTAGACAGACGGGACTAGAGGGCGAGCAGTACTTC.

This chain joins TRBV29-1 and TRBJ2-1; D not certain. The germline V gene has CDR1 SQVTM and CDR2 ANQGSEA. CDR3 length equals 13 residues. The V end was cut by 7 bases, the J end by 6 bases, with 16 bases between. The CDR3 sequence is CSALLLNANEQFF. CDR3 DNA: TGCAGCGCCCTGCTGTTAAACGCCAATGAGCAGTTCTTC.

This clone has a handful of counts. The V call is TRBV6-4, the J call TRBJ2-1, with TRBD2 matching 10 bases. Germline V lookup: CDR1 MRHNA, CDR2 SNTAGT. This CDR3 spans 14 amino acids. The junction had 2 bases not matched to a gene; V was cut back by 3 bases and J by 6 bases. CDR3 DNA: TGTGCCAGCAGTGAAGCGGGGGGGCCCAATGAGCAGTTCTTC. Translation: CASSEAGGPNEQFF.

This clone has only a few counts. This chain links TRBV6-5 with TRBJ1-5, with 8 bases identical to TRBD1. The CDR3 sequence is 14 residues long. Germline CDR1 MNHEY, CDR2 SVGAGI. J gave up 7 bases and V 6 bases, and 8 bases lay outside the gene matches. CDR3 nucleotides: TGTGCCAGCAGATCCGGACAGGGAAAACAGCCCCAGCATTTT. As protein: CASRSGQGKQPQHF.

In its sample, this clone was seen a few times. The V call is TRBV6-6, the J call TRBJ1-5; the match to TRBD1 covers 7 bases. With V trimmed by 6 bases and J by 6 bases, 8 bases remained unmatched. This CDR3 is 14 amino acids long. CDR1 and CDR2 (germline): MNHNY, SVGAGI (reference sequence). The CDR3 region is CASSRGQASQPQHF. CDR3 sequence (DNA): TGTGCCAGCAGCCGCGGACAGGCATCTCAGCCCCAGCATTTT.

This clone occurred once. The chain links TRBV5-4 to TRBJ2-1; perhaps D is TRBD1 or TRBD2 (5 bases each). V was pared by 4 bases and J by 5 bases, with 22 bases between. Germline values: CDR1 SGHNT, CDR2 YYREEE (reference sequence). The CDR3 runs 17 residues. The CDR3 reads CASSPQGGLPADNEQFF. DNA for the CDR3: TGTGCCAGCAGCCCCCAGGGTGGACTCCCCGCCGACAATGAGCAGTTCTTC.

In its sample, this clone was seen a few times. V usage is TRBV15 and J usage is TRBJ1-1, with 7 bases matching TRBD1. V trimming: 3 bases; J trimming: 7 bases; junction bases outside the gene matches: 8. Germline V lookup: CDR1 LNHNV, CDR2 YYDKDF (reference sequence). The CDR3 extends over 14 amino acids. CDR3 in amino acids: CATSRSRGTDEAFF. The CDR3 coding sequence is TGTGCCACCAGCAGGTCCCGTGGGACAGATGAAGCTTTCTTT.

The J gene is TRBJ1-2, the V gene TRBV21-1. TRBV21-1 is reported as a pseudogene. The CDR3 has 16 residues. The CDR3 nucleotides are TGTGCCAGCAGCAAAGCCCCGGGTGAAGTTCCGAATGGCTACACCTTC. This gives the protein CASSKAPGEVPNGYTF.

CDR3 DNA sequence: TGTGCCAGCAGTTTAGCGGGAAGTTTCAACAATGAGCAGTTCTTC. Translating it yields CASSLAGSFNNEQFF. The chain has TRBV6-5 and TRBJ2-1, with 8 bases matching TRBD2. J was trimmed by 5 bases and V by 4 bases; bases with no gene match: 7. Germline-derived CDR1 and CDR2 are MNHEY and SVGAGI. There are 15 residues in the CDR3.

This clone occurred a few times. The chain combines TRBV2 with TRBJ2-7; TRBD1 is a possible D gene (6 bases). Germline-derived CDR1 and CDR2 are SNHLY and FYNNEI. The CDR3 contains 14 residues. Deletions cut 3 bases from V and 5 bases from J, with 14 bases between. The CDR3 sequence: CASSDYGQRDEQYF. The CDR3 nucleotides read TGTGCCAGCAGTGACTACGGACAGCGCGACGAGCAGTACTTC.

The chain links TRBV5-6 to TRBJ2-7; D gene unclear. V was shortened by 0 bases and J by 4 bases, with 5 bases between the two germline ends. The CDR3 sequence is 12 residues long. From germline, CDR1 is SGHDT and CDR2 YYEEEE. The CDR3 DNA is TGTGCCAGCAGCTTGGATCAGTACGAGCAGTACTTC. Residues: CASSLDQYEQYF. The whole variable domain, filled in from reference TRBV5-6 and TRBJ2-7, reads DAGVTQSPTHLIKTRGQQVTLRCSPKSGHDTVSWYQQALGQGPQFIFQYYEEEERQRGNFPDRFSGHQFPNYSSELNVNALLLGDSALYLCASSLDQYEQYFGPGTRLTVT.

J is TRBJ2-1 and V is TRBV6-5, with 8 positions matching TRBD2. J was trimmed by 0 bases and V by 1 base; bases with no gene match: 2. The CDR3 has 16 amino acids. Germline-derived CDR1 and CDR2 are MNHEY and SVGAGI. The CDR3 nucleotides read TGTGCCAGCAGTTACTACGGGACTAGCTCCTACAATGAGCAGTTCTTC. Translating it yields CASSYYGTSSYNEQFF.

J is TRBJ1-5 and V is TRBV19; D gene ambiguous. This CDR3 spans 14 amino acids. The germline gives CDR1 LNHDA, CDR2 SQIVND (reference sequence). The V and J ends lost 1 base and 2 bases respectively, with 6 bases between them. CDR3 sequence reads: CASSIGMGNQPQHF. In DNA, the CDR3 is TGTGCCAGTAGTATAGGTATGGGCAATCAGCCCCAGCATTTT.

This clone appeared once. The CDR3 nucleotides read TGTGCCAGCACCACTTGGGACAGATACGAGCAGTACTTC. Translating gives CASTTWDRYEQYF. The V and J genes are TRBV7-9 and TRBJ2-7; 7 bases align to TRBD1. The CDR3 spans 13 residues. V dropped 7 bases and J dropped 4; count of bases not matched to a gene: 7. Per the germline V gene, CDR1 is SEHNR and CDR2 is FQNEAQ (reference sequence). Full variable domain (outside the CDR3, taken from reference TRBV7-9 and TRBJ2-7): DTGVSQNPRHKITKRGQNVTFRCDPISEHNRLYWYRQTLGQGPEFLTYFQNEAQLEKSRLLSDRFSAERPKGSFSTLEIQRTEQGDSAMYLCASTTWDRYEQYFGPGTRLTVT.